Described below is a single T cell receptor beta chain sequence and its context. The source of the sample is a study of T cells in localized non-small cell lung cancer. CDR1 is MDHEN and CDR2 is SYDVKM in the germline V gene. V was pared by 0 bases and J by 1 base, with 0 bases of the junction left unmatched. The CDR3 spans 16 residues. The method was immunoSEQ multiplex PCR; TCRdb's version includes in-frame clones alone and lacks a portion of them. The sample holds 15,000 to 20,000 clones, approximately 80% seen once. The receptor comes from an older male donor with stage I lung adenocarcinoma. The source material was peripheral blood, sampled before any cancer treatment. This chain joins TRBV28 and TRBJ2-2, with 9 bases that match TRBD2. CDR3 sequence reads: CASSLWTSGNTGELFF. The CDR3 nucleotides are TGTGCCAGCAGTTTATGGACTAGCGGGAACACCGGGGAGCTGTTTTTT.